These T cell receptor beta chains were read from a single sample in a study of blood T cell repertoires in COVID-19. TCRdb keeps only in-frame clones here, not all; method: immunoSEQ multiplex PCR. This sample has about 49,000 clones; around 82% occur once, and the top ten carry around 2.8%. What was sequenced was peripheral blood. Every receptor here comes from a woman aged 55-69 years with acute or convalescent COVID-19. Each CDR3 is given without its conserved first and last residue. The order of the fields is J gene, V gene, clone size, CDR3 protein. Clone size appears in some rows only: once, few, many, or a class for an expanded clone.

J gene: TRBJ1-2
V gene: TRBV5-4
clone size: NA
CDR3 protein: ASNTVAGAGGYT

J gene: TRBJ2-7
V gene: TRBV9
clone size: NA
CDR3 protein: ASSAGQGLLSYEQY

J gene: TRBJ2-1
V gene: TRBV24-1
clone size: NA
CDR3 protein: ATSTTGTYNEQF

J gene: TRBJ2-2
V gene: TRBV4-1
clone size: NA
CDR3 protein: ASSQVLMNTGELF

J gene: TRBJ1-3
V gene: TRBV18
clone size: NA
CDR3 protein: ASSLDSFSGNTIY

J gene: TRBJ2-1
V gene: TRBV2
clone size: NA
CDR3 protein: ASSGVAGGTGEQF

J gene: TRBJ2-4
V gene: TRBV5-4
clone size: NA
CDR3 protein: ASSLESKGAIQY

J gene: TRBJ2-2
V gene: TRBV3-1/TRBV3-2
clone size: NA
CDR3 protein: ASSQRTGGAGELF

J gene: TRBJ2-7
V gene: TRBV11-2
clone size: few
CDR3 protein: ASSLESYTYEQY

J gene: TRBJ1-6
V gene: TRBV28
clone size: NA
CDR3 protein: ASSENRGRNSPLH

J gene: TRBJ1-1
V gene: TRBV18
clone size: NA
CDR3 protein: ASSPVDSNTEAF

J gene: TRBJ1-6
V gene: TRBV19
clone size: NA
CDR3 protein: ASSWGRTDSPLH

J gene: TRBJ1-6
V gene: TRBV11-2
clone size: NA
CDR3 protein: ASSRDLGNSPLH

J gene: TRBJ2-2
V gene: TRBV9
clone size: NA
CDR3 protein: ASSQTPGASGELF

J gene: TRBJ1-4
V gene: TRBV28
clone size: NA
CDR3 protein: ASSLRDRRNEKLF

J gene: TRBJ1-4
V gene: TRBV5-1
clone size: NA
CDR3 protein: ASSLAPGFNEKLF

J gene: TRBJ1-4
V gene: TRBV5-6
clone size: NA
CDR3 protein: ASSSLGGPNEKLF

J gene: TRBJ2-7
V gene: TRBV7-9
clone size: once
CDR3 protein: ASSVGGTGSTYEQY

J gene: TRBJ2-5
V gene: TRBV2
clone size: NA
CDR3 protein: ASRAGLAGGRVETQY

J gene: TRBJ1-1
V gene: TRBV30
clone size: NA
CDR3 protein: AWEQYANTEAF

J gene: TRBJ1-2
V gene: TRBV7-9
clone size: NA
CDR3 protein: ASSTGTGGVQGYGYT

J gene: TRBJ1-2
V gene: TRBV29-1
clone size: NA
CDR3 protein: SVEWDRVYGYT

J gene: TRBJ2-3
V gene: TRBV5-4
clone size: NA
CDR3 protein: ASSPSGGASTDTQY

J gene: TRBJ1-1
V gene: TRBV27
clone size: NA
CDR3 protein: ASSYGQGGNTEAF

J gene: TRBJ1-1
V gene: TRBV15
clone size: NA
CDR3 protein: ATSRDQVNTEAF

J gene: TRBJ1-1
V gene: TRBV19
clone size: NA
CDR3 protein: ASSMAGGRTEAF

J gene: TRBJ2-7
V gene: TRBV9
clone size: NA
CDR3 protein: ASSIGARLDYEQY

J gene: TRBJ1-5
V gene: TRBV19
clone size: NA
CDR3 protein: ASSIDDRGTSNQPQH

J gene: TRBJ1-2
V gene: TRBV3-1/TRBV3-2
clone size: NA
CDR3 protein: ASSPRDRAVYGYT

J gene: TRBJ2-7
V gene: TRBV2
clone size: NA
CDR3 protein: ASSPQGLAGGHEQY

J gene: TRBJ2-1
V gene: TRBV7-2
clone size: NA
CDR3 protein: ASSTGLSSYNEQF

J gene: TRBJ2-7
V gene: TRBV27
clone size: NA
CDR3 protein: ASSFRTRNKQY

J gene: TRBJ2-5
V gene: TRBV9
clone size: once
CDR3 protein: ASSLGLAGFQETQY

J gene: TRBJ1-1
V gene: TRBV19
clone size: NA
CDR3 protein: ASSPGPGTEAF

J gene: TRBJ1-6
V gene: TRBV7-2
clone size: NA
CDR3 protein: ASSLSLPRGASNSPLH

J gene: TRBJ2-1
V gene: TRBV5-1
clone size: NA
CDR3 protein: ASRATVNNEQF

J gene: TRBJ2-2
V gene: TRBV29-1
clone size: once
CDR3 protein: SVGDRGSIGELF

J gene: TRBJ2-1
V gene: TRBV3-1/TRBV3-2
clone size: once
CDR3 protein: ASSQGGQGFHNEQF

J gene: TRBJ2-1
V gene: TRBV18
clone size: NA
CDR3 protein: ASGGQDLYNEQF

J gene: TRBJ2-5
V gene: TRBV3-1/TRBV3-2
clone size: NA
CDR3 protein: ASSQDERRETQY

J gene: TRBJ2-7
V gene: TRBV7-9
clone size: NA
CDR3 protein: ASSPWTGYEQY

J gene: TRBJ1-1
V gene: TRBV2
clone size: few
CDR3 protein: ASSVEGADTEAF

J gene: TRBJ2-5
V gene: TRBV5-1
clone size: NA
CDR3 protein: ASSPGTGKSTQY

J gene: TRBJ2-5
V gene: TRBV5-5
clone size: NA
CDR3 protein: ASSPGLVKTQY

J gene: TRBJ2-3
V gene: TRBV21-1
clone size: NA
CDR3 protein: ASSVRGTSTDTQY

J gene: TRBJ1-4
V gene: TRBV7-8
clone size: NA
CDR3 protein: ASSSRNRGLGEKLF

J gene: TRBJ1-2
V gene: TRBV7-8
clone size: NA
CDR3 protein: ASSLEPRSYGYT

J gene: TRBJ1-1
V gene: TRBV5-1
clone size: NA
CDR3 protein: ASSLGSAPEAF

J gene: TRBJ2-2
V gene: TRBV15
clone size: NA
CDR3 protein: ATSRDGGLSSTGELF

J gene: TRBJ1-2
V gene: TRBV6-5
clone size: NA
CDR3 protein: ASRSTGLYT

J gene: TRBJ1-1
V gene: TRBV19
clone size: NA
CDR3 protein: ASSIGQSRTEAF

J gene: TRBJ2-2
V gene: TRBV7-2
clone size: NA
CDR3 protein: ASSHNGGANTGELF

J gene: TRBJ1-2
V gene: TRBV5-5
clone size: NA
CDR3 protein: ASSSRTGGYGYT

J gene: TRBJ1-1
V gene: TRBV30
clone size: few
CDR3 protein: AWAGREAF